This record looks at one TCR beta chain sequence and its context. Trimming stripped 3 bases from V and 2 bases from J, with 15 bases between. The CDR3 totals 16 residues. Germline assignment: CDR1 SGHDT and CDR2 YYEEEE. The source of the sample is a study of technical replicates of blood from a few donors. Here immunoSEQ multiplex PCR was the method, and the copy in TCRdb shows in-frame clones only, minus some. The sample has 85,000 or so clones, 94% seen once; the top ten hold 0.2% to 0.3%. Specimen: T cells isolated from PBMCs. The clonotype comes from a human donor in good health. The rearrangement joins TRBV5-6 to TRBJ2-1; tentative D call: TRBD1 (8 bases). The CDR3 region is CASSYLQGGPYNEQFF. CDR3 DNA: TGTGCCAGCAGCTACTTACAGGGGGGGCCCTACAATGAGCAGTTCTTC.